This entry is about one T cell receptor beta chain. Its antigen remains unidentified. The entry originates in a study of shared clonotypes between healthy human individuals. About the research overall: A donor's plate count was three for CD4 naive and three for CD4 memory; CD8 naive had two and CD8 memory one. General study results and limits: With a handful of donors compared, about 5.2% of naive CD4 clonotypes were shared. All-four-donor shared clonotypes had higher generation probabilities than non-shared clonotypes did.

Sequenced by immunoSEQ multiplex PCR; TCRdb stores in-frame clones only, minus some. In the table there are 1.4 million to 1.5 million clones, 96% of which are singletons. CD45RA+ naive and CD45RA-negative memory subsets were separated from CD4+ cells. CDR3 length equals 13 residues. V dropped 3 bases and J dropped 9; count of bases not matched to a gene: 7. Germline V gene data show CDR1 as SGHDN and CDR2 as FVKESK. The chain is built from TRBV14 and TRBJ2-7; 8 positions match TRBD2. Sequenced: naive CD4+ T cells sorted from blood. This sample's subset: CD45RA+ positively selected. The source is a man aged 25 to 45 in good health. CDR3 coding DNA: TGTGCCAGCAGCCAGGGAGCGGGAGTAGGGCAGTACTTC. Protein product: CASSQGAGVGQYF. The full variable domain, its missing parts supplied by reference TRBV14 and TRBJ2-7, is EAGVTQFPSHSVIEKGQTVTLRCDPISGHDNLYWYRRVMGKEIKFLLHFVKESKQDESGMPNNRFLAERTGGTYSTLKVQPAELEDSGVYFCASSQGAGVGQYFGPGTRLTVT.